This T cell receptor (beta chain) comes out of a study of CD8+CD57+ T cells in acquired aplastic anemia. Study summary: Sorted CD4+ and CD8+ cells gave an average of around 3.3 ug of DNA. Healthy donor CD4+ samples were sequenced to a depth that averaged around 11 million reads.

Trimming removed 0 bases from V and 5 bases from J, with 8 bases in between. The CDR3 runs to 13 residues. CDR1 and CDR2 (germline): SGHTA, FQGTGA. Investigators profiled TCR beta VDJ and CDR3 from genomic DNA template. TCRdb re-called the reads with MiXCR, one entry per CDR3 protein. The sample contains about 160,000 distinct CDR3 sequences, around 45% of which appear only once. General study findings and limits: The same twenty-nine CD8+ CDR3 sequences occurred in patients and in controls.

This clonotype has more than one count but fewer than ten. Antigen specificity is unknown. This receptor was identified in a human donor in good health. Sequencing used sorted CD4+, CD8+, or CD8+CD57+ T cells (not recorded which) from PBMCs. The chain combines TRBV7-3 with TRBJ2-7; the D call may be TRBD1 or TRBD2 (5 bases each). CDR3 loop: CASSLTGDHEQYF. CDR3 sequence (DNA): TGTGCCAGCAGCTTAACAGGGGACCACGAGCAGTACTTC.